This TCR beta chain was sequenced in a study of shared clonotypes between healthy human individuals. Per the authors' pipeline: With immunoSEQ giving junction-only sequences and no quality scores, filtering differed. Sequenced by immunoSEQ multiplex PCR; TCRdb stores in-frame clones only, minus some. Clonal size and the V and J genes are those of that table, whereas D and trimming came from the DNA. The sample records 1 million to 1.3 million clones, about 84% being singletons. V was clipped by 5 bases and J by 6 bases, with 14 bases between them. The CDR3 is 14 amino acids. CDR1 SGHVS and CDR2 FQNEAQ come from the germline V gene. General observations from the study: The represented genetic and exposure-history diversity was limited by the small number of donors. A generally larger estimated richness was seen in naive subsets than in memory subsets.

Points on this clone: Its specificity is unknown.

The rearrangement joins TRBV7-8 to TRBJ1-5; weak D call: TRBD1 (5 bases). The TCR was taken from a man younger than 35 in good health. Some clones in this sample may be carry-over from other donors' samples. The specimen was memory CD4+ T cells from PBMCs. The subset: CD45RA-negative fraction. CDR3: CASSPRLGGQPQHF. CDR3 sequence (DNA): TGTGCCAGCAGCCCCAGGTTGGGGGGTCAGCCCCAGCATTTT. Together with reference TRBV7-8 and TRBJ1-5, the CDR3 gives the full variable domain: GAGVSQSPRYKVAKRGQDVALRCDPISGHVSLFWYQQALGQGPEFLTYFQNEAQLDKSGLPSDRFFAERPEGSVSTLKIQRTQQEDSAVYLCASSPRLGGQPQHFGDGTRLSIL.